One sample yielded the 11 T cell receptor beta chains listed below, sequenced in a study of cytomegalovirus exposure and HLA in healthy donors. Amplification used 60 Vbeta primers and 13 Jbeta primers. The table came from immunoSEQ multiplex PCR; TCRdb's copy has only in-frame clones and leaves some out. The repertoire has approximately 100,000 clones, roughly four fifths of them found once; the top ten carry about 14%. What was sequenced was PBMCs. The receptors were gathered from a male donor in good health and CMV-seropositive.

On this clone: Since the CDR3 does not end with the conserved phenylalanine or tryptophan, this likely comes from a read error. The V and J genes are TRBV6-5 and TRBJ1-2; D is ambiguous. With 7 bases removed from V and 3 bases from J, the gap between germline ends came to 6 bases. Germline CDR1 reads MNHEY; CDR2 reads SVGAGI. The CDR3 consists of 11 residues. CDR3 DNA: TGTGCCAGCATATCCTACTATGGCTACACCCTC. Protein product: CASISYYGYTL.

The CDR3 sequence: CASSLPGAGNTEAFF. CDR3 sequence (DNA): TGTGCCAGCAGCTTGCCAGGGGCGGGGAACACTGAAGCTTTCTTT. The chain uses TRBV5-4 and TRBJ1-1; D is possibly TRBD1 (6 bases). V dropped 1 base and J dropped 1 base, with 11 bases sitting between them. Germline lookup yields CDR1 SGHNT and CDR2 YYREEE (reference sequence). There are 15 residues in the CDR3.

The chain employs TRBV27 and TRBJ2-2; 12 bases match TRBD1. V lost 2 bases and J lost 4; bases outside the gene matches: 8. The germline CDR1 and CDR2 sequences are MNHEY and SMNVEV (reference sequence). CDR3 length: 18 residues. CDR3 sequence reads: CASSLPGQGARGTGELFF. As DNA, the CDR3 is TGTGCCAGCAGTTTACCGGGACAGGGGGCGCGCGGCACCGGGGAGCTGTTTTTT.

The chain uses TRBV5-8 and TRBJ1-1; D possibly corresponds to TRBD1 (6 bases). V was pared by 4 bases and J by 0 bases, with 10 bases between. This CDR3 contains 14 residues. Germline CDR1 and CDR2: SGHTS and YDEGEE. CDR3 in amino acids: CASSRTAMNTEAFF. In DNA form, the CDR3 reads TGTGCCAGCAGCCGGACAGCCATGAACACTGAAGCTTTCTTT. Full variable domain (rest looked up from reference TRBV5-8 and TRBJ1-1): EAGVTQSPTHLIKTRGQQATLRCSPISGHTSVYWYQQALGLGLQFLLWYDEGEERNRGNFPPRFSGRQFPNYSSELNVNALELEDSALYLCASSRTAMNTEAFFGQGTRLTVV.

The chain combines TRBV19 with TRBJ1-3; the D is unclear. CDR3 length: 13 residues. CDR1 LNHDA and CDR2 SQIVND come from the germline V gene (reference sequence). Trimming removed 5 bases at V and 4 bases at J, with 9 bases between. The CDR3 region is CASSRQAGNTIYF. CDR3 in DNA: TGTGCCAGTAGTCGCCAGGCAGGAAACACCATATATTTT.

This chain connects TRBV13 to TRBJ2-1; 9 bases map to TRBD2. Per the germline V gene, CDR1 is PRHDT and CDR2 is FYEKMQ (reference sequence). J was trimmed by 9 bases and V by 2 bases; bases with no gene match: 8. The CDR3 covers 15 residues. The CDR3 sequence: CASSLSGGGAGEQFF. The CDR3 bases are TGTGCCAGCAGCTTAAGTGGCGGGGGGGCCGGTGAGCAGTTCTTC.

The CDR3 DNA reads TGCGCCAGCAGCCCGGTGCCCGAATCTAACTATGGCTACACCTTC. Translated, it gives CASSPVPESNYGYTF. The rearrangement uses TRBV4-1 and TRBJ1-2; D gene unclear. V was pared by 4 bases and J by 0 bases, with 12 bases between. The CDR3 spans 15 residues. Germline V gives CDR1 MGHRA, CDR2 YSYEKL.

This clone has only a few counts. The CDR3 spells CASSESRGMNTEAFF. DNA of the CDR3: TGCGCCAGCAGTGAGTCGCGGGGAATGAACACTGAAGCTTTCTTT. The V call is TRBV10-2, the J call TRBJ1-1; D remains ambiguous. The germline V gene encodes CDR1 WSHSY and CDR2 SAAADI. The V and J ends lost 0 bases and 0 bases respectively, with 8 bases between them. The CDR3 consists of 15 residues.

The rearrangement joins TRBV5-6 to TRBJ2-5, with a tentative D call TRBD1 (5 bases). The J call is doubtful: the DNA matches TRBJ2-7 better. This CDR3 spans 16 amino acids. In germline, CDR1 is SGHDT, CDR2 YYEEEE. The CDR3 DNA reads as TGTGCCAGCAGCTCGAGAGTCGACAGCAGCTCCTACGAGCAGTACTTC. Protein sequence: CASSSRVDSSSYEQYF.

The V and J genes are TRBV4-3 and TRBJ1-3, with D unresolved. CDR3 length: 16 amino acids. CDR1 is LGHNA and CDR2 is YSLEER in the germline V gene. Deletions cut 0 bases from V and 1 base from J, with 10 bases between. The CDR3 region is CASSQDFSVSGNTIYF. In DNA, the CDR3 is TGCGCCAGCAGCCAAGACTTCTCGGTTTCTGGAAACACCATATATTTT.

The DNA for the CDR3 is TGCGCCAGCAGTGGAACCCAGGGTCCAGGGGAGCAGTACTTC. Its translation is CASSGTQGPGEQYF. The rearrangement joins TRBV5-1 to TRBJ2-7; possible D gene TRBD1, 5 bases. Germline assignment: CDR1 SGHRS and CDR2 YFSETQ. This CDR3 has 14 residues. With 5 bases removed from V and 7 bases from J, the gap between germline ends came to 19 bases.